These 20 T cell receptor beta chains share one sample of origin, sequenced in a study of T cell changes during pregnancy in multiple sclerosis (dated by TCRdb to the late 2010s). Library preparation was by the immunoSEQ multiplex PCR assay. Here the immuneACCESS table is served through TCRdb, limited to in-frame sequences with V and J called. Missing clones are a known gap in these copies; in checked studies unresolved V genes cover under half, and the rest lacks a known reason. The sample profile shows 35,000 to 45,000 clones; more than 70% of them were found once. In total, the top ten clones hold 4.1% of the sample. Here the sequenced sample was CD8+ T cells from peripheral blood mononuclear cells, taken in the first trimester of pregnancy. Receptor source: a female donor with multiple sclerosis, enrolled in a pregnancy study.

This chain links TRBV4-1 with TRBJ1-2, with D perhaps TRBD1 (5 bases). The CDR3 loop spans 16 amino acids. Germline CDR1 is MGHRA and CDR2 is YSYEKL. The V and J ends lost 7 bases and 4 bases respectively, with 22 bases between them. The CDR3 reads CASTSEVQGGFYGYTF. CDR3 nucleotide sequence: TGCGCCAGCACCTCCGAGGTGCAGGGTGGATTCTATGGCTACACCTTC.

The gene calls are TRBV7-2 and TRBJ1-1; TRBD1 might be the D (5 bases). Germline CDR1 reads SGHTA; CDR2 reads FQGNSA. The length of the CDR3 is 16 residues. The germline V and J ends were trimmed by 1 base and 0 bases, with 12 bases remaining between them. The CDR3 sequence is CASSLGRRGLNTEAFF. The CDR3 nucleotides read TGTGCCAGCAGCTTAGGTCGGAGGGGTCTGAACACTGAAGCTTTCTTT.

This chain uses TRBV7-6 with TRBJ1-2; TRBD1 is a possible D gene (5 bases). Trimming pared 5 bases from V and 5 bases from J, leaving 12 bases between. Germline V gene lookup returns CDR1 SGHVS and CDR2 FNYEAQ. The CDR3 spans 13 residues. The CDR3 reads CASSPTGGYGYTF. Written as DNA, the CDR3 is TGTGCCAGCAGCCCGACCGGGGGGTATGGCTACACCTTC.

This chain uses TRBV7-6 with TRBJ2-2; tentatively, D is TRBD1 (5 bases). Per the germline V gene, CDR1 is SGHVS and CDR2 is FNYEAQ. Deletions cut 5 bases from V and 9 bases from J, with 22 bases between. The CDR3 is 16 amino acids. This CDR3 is CASSQLPTENYRELFF. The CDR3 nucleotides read TGTGCCAGCAGCCAGCTCCCGACAGAGAACTACCGGGAGCTGTTTTTT.

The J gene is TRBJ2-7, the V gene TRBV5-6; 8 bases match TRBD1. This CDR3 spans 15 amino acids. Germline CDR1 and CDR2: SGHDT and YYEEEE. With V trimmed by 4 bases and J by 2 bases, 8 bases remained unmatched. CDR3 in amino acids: CASSMAGTGTYEQYF. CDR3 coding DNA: TGTGCCAGCAGCATGGCCGGGACAGGAACCTACGAGCAGTACTTC.

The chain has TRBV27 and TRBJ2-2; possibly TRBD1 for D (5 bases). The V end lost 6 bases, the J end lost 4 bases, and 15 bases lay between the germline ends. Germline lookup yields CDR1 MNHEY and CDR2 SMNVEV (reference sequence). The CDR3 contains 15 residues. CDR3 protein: CASSPLGRGTGELFF. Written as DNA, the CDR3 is TGTGCCAGCAGCCCCCTGGGGCGTGGCACCGGGGAGCTGTTTTTT.

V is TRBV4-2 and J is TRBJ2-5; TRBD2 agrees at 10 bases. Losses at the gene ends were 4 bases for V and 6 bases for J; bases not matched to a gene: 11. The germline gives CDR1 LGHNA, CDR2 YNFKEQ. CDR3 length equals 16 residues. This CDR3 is CASSPDQRGGRQTQYF. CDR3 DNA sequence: TGTGCCAGCAGCCCCGACCAGCGGGGGGGCCGACAGACCCAGTACTTC.

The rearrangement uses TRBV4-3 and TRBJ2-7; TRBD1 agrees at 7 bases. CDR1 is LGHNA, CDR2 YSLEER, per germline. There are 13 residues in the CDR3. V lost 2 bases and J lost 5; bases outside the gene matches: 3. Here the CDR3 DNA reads TGCGCCAGCAGCCAACAGACAGGGAACGAGCAGTACTTC. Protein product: CASSQQTGNEQYF.

CDR3 nucleotide sequence: TGTGCCAGCTCACCAGAGGATCTTCGGCTAGTCTTTTTTTCCGAGCAGTACTTC. Translation: CASSPEDLRLVFFSEQYF. The chain employs TRBV18 and TRBJ2-7; D call uncertain. The germline gives CDR1 KGHSH, CDR2 LQKENI. The V end lost 2 bases, the J end lost 6 bases, and 26 bases lay between the germline ends. The CDR3 totals 18 residues.

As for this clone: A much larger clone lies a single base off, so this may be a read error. The CDR3 nucleotides are TGTGCCAGCAGCCCAGGGGTTAGCAATCAGCCCCAGCATTTT. Amino acid sequence: CASSPGVSNQPQHF. The chain links TRBV9 to TRBJ1-5; possibly TRBD1 for D (6 bases). CDR3 length: 14 amino acids. Trimming removed 4 bases at V and 0 bases at J, with 8 bases between. CDR1 is SGDLS, CDR2 YYNGEE, per germline.

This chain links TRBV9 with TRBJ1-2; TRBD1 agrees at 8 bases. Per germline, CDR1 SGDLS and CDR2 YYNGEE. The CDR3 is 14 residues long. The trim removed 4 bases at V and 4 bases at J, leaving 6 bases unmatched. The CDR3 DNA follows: TGTGCCAGCAGCTCCTCAGGGGGCAGCTATGGCTACACCTTC. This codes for CASSSSGGSYGYTF.

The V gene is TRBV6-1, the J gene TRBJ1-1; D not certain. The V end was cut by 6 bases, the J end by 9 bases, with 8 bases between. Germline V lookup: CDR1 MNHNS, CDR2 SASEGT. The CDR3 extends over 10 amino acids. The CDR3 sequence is CASRQQKAFF. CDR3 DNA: TGTGCCAGCAGACAGCAGAAAGCTTTCTTT.

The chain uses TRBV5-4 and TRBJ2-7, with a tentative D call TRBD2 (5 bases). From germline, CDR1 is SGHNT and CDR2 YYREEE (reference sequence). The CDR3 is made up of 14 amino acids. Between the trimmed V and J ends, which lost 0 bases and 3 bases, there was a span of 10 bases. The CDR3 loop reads CASSLGLKGYEQYF. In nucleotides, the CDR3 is TGTGCCAGCAGCTTGGGACTAAAAGGCTACGAGCAGTACTTC. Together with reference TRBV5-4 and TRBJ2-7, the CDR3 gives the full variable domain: ETGVTQSPTHLIKTRGQQVTLRCSSQSGHNTVSWYQQALGQGPQFIFQYYREEENGRGNFPPRFSGLQFPNYSSELNVNALELDDSALYLCASSLGLKGYEQYFGPGTRLTVT.

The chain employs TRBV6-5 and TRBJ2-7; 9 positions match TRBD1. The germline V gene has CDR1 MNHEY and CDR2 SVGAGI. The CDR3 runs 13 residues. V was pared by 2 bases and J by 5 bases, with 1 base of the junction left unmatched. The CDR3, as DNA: TGTGCCAGCAGTTACGGGACAGGGAACGAGCAGTACTTC. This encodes CASSYGTGNEQYF.

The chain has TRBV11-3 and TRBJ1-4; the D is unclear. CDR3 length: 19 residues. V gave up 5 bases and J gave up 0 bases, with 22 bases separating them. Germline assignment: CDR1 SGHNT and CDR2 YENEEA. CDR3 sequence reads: CASSPSSVPPNATNEKLFF. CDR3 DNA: TGTGCCAGCAGCCCTAGTTCGGTCCCCCCTAATGCAACTAATGAAAAACTGTTTTTT. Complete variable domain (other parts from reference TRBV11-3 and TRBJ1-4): EAGVVQSPRYKIIEKKQPVAFWCNPISGHNTLYWYLQNLGQGPELLIRYENEEAVDDSQLPKDRFSAERLKGVDSTLKIQPAELGDSAVYLCASSPSSVPPNATNEKLFFGSGTQLSVL.

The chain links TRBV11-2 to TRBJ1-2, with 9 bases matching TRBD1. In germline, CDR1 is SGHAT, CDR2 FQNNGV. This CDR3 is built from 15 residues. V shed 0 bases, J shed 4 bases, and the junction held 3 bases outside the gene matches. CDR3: CASSLEVTGGYGYTF. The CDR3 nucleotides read TGTGCCAGCAGCTTAGAAGTGACAGGGGGCTATGGCTACACCTTC.

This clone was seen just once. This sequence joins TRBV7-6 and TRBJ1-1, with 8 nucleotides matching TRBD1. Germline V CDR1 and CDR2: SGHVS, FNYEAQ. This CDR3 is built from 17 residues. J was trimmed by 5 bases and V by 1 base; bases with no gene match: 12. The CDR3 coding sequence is TGTGCCAGCAGCTTAGGAAGGGCAGGACAGGGCAGAACTGAAGCTTTCTTT. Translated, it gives CASSLGRAGQGRTEAFF.

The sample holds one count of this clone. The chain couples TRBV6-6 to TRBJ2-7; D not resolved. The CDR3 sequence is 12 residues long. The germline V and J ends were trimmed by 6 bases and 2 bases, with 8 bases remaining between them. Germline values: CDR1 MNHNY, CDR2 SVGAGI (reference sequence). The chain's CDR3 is CASRAGPYEQYF. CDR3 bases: TGTGCCAGCAGGGCAGGTCCCTACGAGCAGTACTTC.

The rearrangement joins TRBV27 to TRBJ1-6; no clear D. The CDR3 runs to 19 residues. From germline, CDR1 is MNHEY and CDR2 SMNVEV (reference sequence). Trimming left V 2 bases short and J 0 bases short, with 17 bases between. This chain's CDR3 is CASSLGYLDSSSYNSPLHF. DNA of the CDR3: TGTGCCAGCAGTTTAGGGTACTTGGACTCGAGCTCCTATAATTCACCCCTCCACTTT.

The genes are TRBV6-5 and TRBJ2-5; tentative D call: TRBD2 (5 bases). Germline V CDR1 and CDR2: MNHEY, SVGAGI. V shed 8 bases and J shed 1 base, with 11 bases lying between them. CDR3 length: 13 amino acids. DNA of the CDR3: TGTGCCAGCGGAACCCGGGGCCAAGAGACCCAGTACTTC. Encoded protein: CASGTRGQETQYF.